The rows below give T cell receptor beta chains drawn from one sample of a study of blood T cells in healthy people across ages. Each CDR3 protein is one row after TCRdb ran MiXCR on the 5' RACE reads. The repertoire holds over a million distinct CDR3 sequences, with 35% to 45% as singletons. The material sequenced was blood. The receptors were sampled from a woman aged 18-29 years in good health. Both conserved end residues are trimmed from each CDR3.

V gene | CDR3 protein
TRBV15 | ATSSRPPGQGISYEQY
TRBV20-1 | SASGLAGPVANNEQF
TRBV3-1 | ASSLKIQGEQY
TRBV7-8 | ASRGWSGELF
TRBV28 | ASSTVAGEGTGELF
TRBV6-5 | ASSYSGKGNTEAF
TRBV27 | ASSLNTGLATDTQY
TRBV24-1 | ATSDKEVRWPDTQY
TRBV7-2 | ASSWGGVGNGYT
TRBV6-4 | ASSDGTEYGYT
TRBV20-1 | SAKGGGDTQPQH
TRBV30 | AWGRGPGVEAF
TRBV14 | ASSQEGPALGYEQY
TRBV11-1 | ASSLANHISYEQY
TRBV28 | ASSTFGDSSYEQY
TRBV29-1 | SVEDPTETYNEQF
TRBV11-2 | ASSLGLVPEQF
TRBV20-1 | SARSYISYEQY
TRBV3-1 | ASSPWDPKSYNEQF
TRBV20-1 | SARDPLAGDQETQY
TRBV7-2 | ASSPGTGANTDTQY